These 16 T cell receptor beta chains were sequenced from one sample in a study of glioma-infiltrating T cells after dendritic cell vaccination. Clones were sequenced by immunoSEQ multiplex PCR, and TCRdb holds only the in-frame ones, with some missing. This sample has about 92,000 clones, with approximately 90% found just once. Sequenced here: blood, sampled before dendritic cell vaccination. The receptors here all came from a human donor with glioblastoma.

The V gene is TRBV27, the J gene TRBJ2-1, with D possibly TRBD2 on 7 matching bases. The CDR3 has 15 residues. The germline V gene encodes CDR1 MNHEY and CDR2 SMNVEV (reference sequence). Trimming shortened V by 4 bases and J by 2 bases, and 12 bases separated the two germline ends. The CDR3 sequence is CASSSQRDTYNEQFF. CDR3 sequence (DNA): TGTGCCAGCAGTTCCCAGCGGGACACCTACAATGAGCAGTTCTTC.

The rearrangement joins TRBV5-4 to TRBJ2-3; 10 positions agree with TRBD1. J lost 3 bases, V lost 3 bases, and 7 bases had no gene match. This CDR3 is built from 16 residues. Germline V CDR1 and CDR2: SGHNT, YYREEE (reference sequence). The CDR3 coding sequence is TGTGCCAGCAGCTCATCAGGGGACAGGGGAACAGATACGCAGTATTTT. It is translated as CASSSSGDRGTDTQYF.

V is TRBV6-5 and J is TRBJ2-1; 9 bases are a match to TRBD2. The V segment lost 8 bases and the J segment 1 base; nucleotides outside the gene matches: 6. CDR1 and CDR2 (germline): MNHEY, SVGAGI. The CDR3 is made up of 15 amino acids. Here the CDR3 DNA reads TGTGCCAGCCGTCTGGCGGGAGGGTCCTACAATGAGCAGTTCTTC. Translation gives CASRLAGGSYNEQFF.

The chain has TRBV2 and TRBJ1-2; weak D call: TRBD1 (5 bases). This CDR3 comprises 13 residues. Germline V CDR1 and CDR2: SNHLY, FYNNEI. With 6 bases removed from V and 3 bases from J, the gap between germline ends came to 11 bases. The CDR3 sequence is CASSGGVDYGYTF. The CDR3, as DNA: TGTGCCAGCAGCGGGGGGGTCGACTATGGCTACACCTTC.

The chain recombines TRBV6-1 with TRBJ2-3; D may be TRBD2 (6 bases). This CDR3 is built from 15 residues. The germline V gene has CDR1 MNHNS and CDR2 SASEGT. V lost 5 bases, J lost 0 bases, and 12 bases lay in between. This chain's CDR3 is CASSKPGASTDTQYF. Here the CDR3 DNA reads TGTGCCAGCAGTAAACCGGGAGCTAGCACAGATACGCAGTATTTT.

The chain uses TRBV5-6 and TRBJ2-1; maybe TRBD1 (6 bases). V dropped 1 base and J dropped 1 base, with 9 bases sitting between them. This CDR3 has 15 amino acids. The V gene's germline CDR1 is SGHDT and CDR2 YYEEEE. The CDR3 DNA reads as TGTGCCAGCAGCTTGAGGGGGACATCCTACAATGAGCAGTTCTTC. Translation: CASSLRGTSYNEQFF. The variable domain in full, completed from reference TRBV5-6 and TRBJ2-1, reads DAGVTQSPTHLIKTRGQQVTLRCSPKSGHDTVSWYQQALGQGPQFIFQYYEEEERQRGNFPDRFSGHQFPNYSSELNVNALLLGDSALYLCASSLRGTSYNEQFFGPGTRLTVL.

The V gene is TRBV5-4, the J gene TRBJ1-6; perhaps TRBD1 as D (5 bases). CDR3 size: 14 residues. The V and J ends lost 0 bases and 14 bases respectively, with 15 bases between them. Germline CDR1 is SGHNT and CDR2 is YYREEE (reference sequence). As DNA, the CDR3 is TGTGCCAGCAGCTTGGAGGCGGGGGTGAAAACCCTCCACTTT. The encoded protein is CASSLEAGVKTLHF.

The chain recombines TRBV9 with TRBJ2-1; 8 positions match TRBD1. Germline loops: CDR1 SGDLS, CDR2 YYNGEE. The V gene end was trimmed by 3 bases and the J gene end by 8 bases; junction bases not matched to a gene: 10. The CDR3 loop spans 15 amino acids. Here the CDR3 DNA reads TGTGCCAGCAGCGCGGGGACAGGCGGACTATATGAGCAGTTCTTC. It specifies CASSAGTGGLYEQFF. Drawing the rest from reference TRBV9 and TRBJ2-1, the complete variable domain is DSGVTQTPKHLITATGQRVTLRCSPRSGDLSVYWYQQSLDQGLQFLIQYYNGEERAKGNILERFSAQQFPDLHSELNLSSLELGDSALYFCASSAGTGGLYEQFFGPGTRLTVL.

This chain joins TRBV28 and TRBJ2-3; 8 nucleotides line up with TRBD1. After removal of 9 bases from V and 2 bases from J, the junction contained 13 bases not matched to a gene. Germline V lookup: CDR1 MDHEN, CDR2 SYDVKM. CDR3 length: 16 amino acids. Here the CDR3 reads CASGPGQGRDTDTQYF. The DNA of the CDR3 is TGTGCCAGTGGACCTGGACAGGGTAGGGACACAGATACGCAGTATTTT.

The chain joins TRBV19 to TRBJ2-3, with 12 bases lining up with TRBD2. With 0 bases clipped from V and 3 bases from J, the junction kept 7 bases outside the gene matches. This CDR3 is built from 18 residues. CDR1 is LNHDA and CDR2 is SQIVND in the germline V gene (reference sequence). In DNA, the CDR3 is TGTGCCAGTAGTATAGAAGCTTGGACTAGCGGGAAGACAGATACGCAGTATTTT. Residues: CASSIEAWTSGKTDTQYF.

This sequence joins TRBV25-1 and TRBJ2-7; D might be TRBD2 (6 bases). CDR1 MGHDK and CDR2 SYGVNS come from the germline V gene. V lost 2 bases and J 7 bases, leaving 18 bases between the germline ends. The CDR3 spans 15 residues. The CDR3 region has the DNA TGTGCCAGCAGTGAACTTCGCACGGGGACTGAAGAGCAGTACTTC. It specifies CASSELRTGTEEQYF.

This chain uses TRBV7-9 with TRBJ1-5, with TRBD1 identical over 7 bases. Germline V lookup: CDR1 SEHNR, CDR2 FQNEAQ (reference sequence). The CDR3 spans 15 residues. V was clipped by 6 bases and J by 0 bases; unmatched bases: 5. CDR3 amino acids: CASSRDSNSNQPQHF. CDR3 bases: TGTGCCAGCAGTCGGGACAGTAATAGCAATCAGCCCCAGCATTTT.

This sequence joins TRBV19 and TRBJ2-1; TRBD1 might be the D (6 bases). The CDR3 is 17 amino acids. Germline V lookup: CDR1 LNHDA, CDR2 SQIVND (reference sequence). V lost 1 base and J 0 bases, leaving 13 bases between the germline ends. This CDR3 reads CASSIGRGSSSYNEQFF. Here the CDR3 DNA reads TGTGCCAGTAGTATAGGAAGGGGGTCTAGCTCCTACAATGAGCAGTTCTTC.

The rearrangement links TRBV9 to TRBJ1-1; 8 bases fit TRBD1. Germline assignment: CDR1 SGDLS and CDR2 YYNGEE. The CDR3 has 15 residues. V shed 4 bases, J shed 1 base, and the junction held 6 bases outside the gene matches. The CDR3 is CASSPTGGPNTEAFF. The CDR3 DNA reads as TGTGCCAGCAGCCCTACAGGGGGTCCGAACACTGAAGCTTTCTTT.

The chain uses TRBV25-1 and TRBJ2-5; TRBD2 might be the D (5 bases). Per germline, CDR1 MGHDK and CDR2 SYGVNS. V was pared by 2 bases and J by 1 base, with 8 bases between. The CDR3 runs to 14 residues. The CDR3 DNA sequence: TGTGCCAGCAGTGAACCGGGGAGCCAAGAGACCCAGTACTTC. Protein sequence: CASSEPGSQETQYF. The complete variable domain, with remaining parts taken from reference TRBV25-1 and TRBJ2-5, reads EADIYQTPRYLVIGTGKKITLECSQTMGHDKMYWYQQDPGMELHLIHYSYGVNSTEKGDLSSESTVSRIRTEHFPLTLESARPSHTSQYLCASSEPGSQETQYFGPGTRLLVL.

The gene calls are TRBV9 and TRBJ2-1, with D hard to call. Germline V CDR1 and CDR2: SGDLS, YYNGEE. The CDR3 extends over 18 amino acids. The V and J ends lost 4 bases and 10 bases respectively, with 30 bases between them. CDR3 DNA: TGTGCCAGCAGCCCCCAGACCCCCTCCCACATGAGGTTCCGGGAGCAGTTCTTC. It yields the protein CASSPQTPSHMRFREQFF.